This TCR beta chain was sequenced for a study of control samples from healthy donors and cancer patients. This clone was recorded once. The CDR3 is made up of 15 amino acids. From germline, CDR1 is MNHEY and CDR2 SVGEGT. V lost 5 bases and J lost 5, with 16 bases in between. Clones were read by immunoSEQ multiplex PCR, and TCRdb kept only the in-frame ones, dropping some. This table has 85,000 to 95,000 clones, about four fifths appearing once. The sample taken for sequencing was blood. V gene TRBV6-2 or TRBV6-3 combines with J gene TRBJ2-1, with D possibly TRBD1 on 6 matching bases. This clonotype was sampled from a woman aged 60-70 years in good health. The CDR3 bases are TGTGCCAGCAGTAAAAAATCCAACAGGGACAATGAGCAGTTCTTC. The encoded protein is CASSKKSNRDNEQFF.